This paragraph covers one T cell receptor beta chain sequence. The sample comes from a study of shared clonotypes between healthy human individuals. Some clones are missing from TCRdb's copy, which holds only in-frame ones; the method was immunoSEQ multiplex PCR. This table has some 2 million clones, about 95% appearing once. The CDR3 runs to 15 residues. Between the trimmed V and J ends, which lost 2 bases and 3 bases, there was a span of 14 bases. Germline V gene data show CDR1 as SGHDT and CDR2 as YYEEEE. Terminally differentiated effector memory CD45RA+ cells were left out of the naive CD8 fraction, which was CD45RO-negative and positively selected for CCR7.

The TCR was taken from a man between 18 and 29 years old in good health. The V and J genes are TRBV5-6 and TRBJ1-1; D unresolved. Sample: naive CD8+ T cells sorted from blood. CDR3 residues: CASSFESSPYTEAFF. CDR3 bases: TGTGCCAGCAGCTTCGAAAGTTCCCCCTACACTGAAGCTTTCTTT. The whole variable domain, remainder taken from reference TRBV5-6 and TRBJ1-1, is DAGVTQSPTHLIKTRGQQVTLRCSPKSGHDTVSWYQQALGQGPQFIFQYYEEEERQRGNFPDRFSGHQFPNYSSELNVNALLLGDSALYLCASSFESSPYTEAFFGQGTRLTVV.